The clone carrying this TCR beta chain was seen a handful of times. No antigen is known for it. Trimming cost V 11 bases and J 5 bases, with 15 bases left between them. CDR1 and CDR2 from the germline V gene are KGHDR and SFDVKD. The CDR3 has 13 amino acids. These data originate in a study of Graves' ophthalmopathy and Graves' hyperthyroidism. As for the study in general: Ahead of any treatment, peripheral blood was obtained at the initial diagnosis.

General study results and limits: The model forecast ophthalmopathy progression, reaching around 66% sensitivity and approximately 79% specificity.

RNA transcripts were the template, and TCR beta CDR3 regions were amplified from them. First-round RT-PCR with HTBI primers preceded a second-round multiplex PCR. One entry per CDR3 protein results from TCRdb running MiXCR on the multiplex PCR reads. The profile shows about 700,000 distinct CDR3 sequences, roughly 40% of them singletons. Material: peripheral blood. The chain combines TRBV24-1 with TRBJ1-5; D is unclear. The receptor was derived from an adult man with Graves' ophthalmopathy. CDR3 residues: CASSPKGDQPQHF. CDR3 DNA: TGTGCCAGCTCACCGAAGGGAGATCAGCCCCAGCATTTT.